This TCR beta chain was found in a study of blood T cell repertoires in COVID-19. A single count supports this clone. TCRdb's copy holds only in-frame clones and misses some; the assay was immunoSEQ multiplex PCR. This sample carries roughly 290,000 clones, roughly 86% of them seen once, and the ten largest clones take 7.8%. V gave up 2 bases and J gave up 9 bases; unmatched junction bases: 9. Per the germline V gene, CDR1 is SGHTA and CDR2 is FQGTGA. The CDR3 contains 15 residues. Sequencing was performed on peripheral blood. The TCR was taken from a woman between 45 and 60 years old who had recovered from COVID-19. V and J are TRBV7-3 and TRBJ2-1, with TRBD2 matching over 8 bases. CDR3 loop: CASSLAGRVTGEQFF. CDR3 DNA sequence: TGTGCCAGCAGCTTAGCCGGGAGGGTAACGGGTGAGCAGTTCTTC. Together with reference TRBV7-3 and TRBJ2-1, the CDR3 gives the full variable domain: GAGVSQTPSNKVTEKGKYVELRCDPISGHTALYWYRQSLGQGPEFLIYFQGTGAADDSGLPNDRFFAVRPEGSVSTLKIQRTERGDSAVYLCASSLAGRVTGEQFFGPGTRLTVL.